The entry below describes one T cell receptor (beta chain). This entry comes from a study of control samples from healthy donors and cancer patients. In germline, CDR1 is MNHEY, CDR2 SVGAGI. V was trimmed by 8 bases and J by 1 base, leaving 17 bases between them. The CDR3 covers 15 residues. TCRdb's copy holds only in-frame clones and misses some; the assay was immunoSEQ multiplex PCR. The sample has 90,000 to 150,000 clones; about nine tenths are singletons. This sequence was found in a man aged 35-49 years in good health. Sequenced material: blood. The rearrangement uses TRBV6-5 and TRBJ1-2, with a tentative D call TRBD1 (5 bases). CDR3 in amino acids: CASGDPGWINYGYTF. DNA for the CDR3: TGTGCCAGCGGGGACCCGGGCTGGATTAACTATGGCTACACCTTC.